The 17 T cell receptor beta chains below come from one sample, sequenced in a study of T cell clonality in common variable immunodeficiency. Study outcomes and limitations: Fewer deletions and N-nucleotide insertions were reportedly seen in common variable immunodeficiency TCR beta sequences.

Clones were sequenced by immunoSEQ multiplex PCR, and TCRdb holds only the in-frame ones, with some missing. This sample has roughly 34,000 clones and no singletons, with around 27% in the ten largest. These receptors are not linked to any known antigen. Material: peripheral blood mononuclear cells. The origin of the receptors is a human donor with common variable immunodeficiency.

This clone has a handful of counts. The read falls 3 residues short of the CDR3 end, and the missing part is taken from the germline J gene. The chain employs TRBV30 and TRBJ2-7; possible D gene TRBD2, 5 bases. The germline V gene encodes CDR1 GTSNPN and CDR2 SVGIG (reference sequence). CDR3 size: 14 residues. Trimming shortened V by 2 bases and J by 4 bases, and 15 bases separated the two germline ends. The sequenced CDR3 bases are TGTGCCTGGAGTCCGGACTGGAAAATTTACGAG. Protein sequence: CAWSPDWKIYE. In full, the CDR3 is CAWSPDWKIYEQYF.

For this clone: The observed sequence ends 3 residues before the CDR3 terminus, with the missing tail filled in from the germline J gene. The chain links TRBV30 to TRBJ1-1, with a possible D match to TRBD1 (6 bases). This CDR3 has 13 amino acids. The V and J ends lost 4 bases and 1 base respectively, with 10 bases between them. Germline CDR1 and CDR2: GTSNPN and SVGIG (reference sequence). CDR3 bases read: TGTGCCTGGACAGGGGTAGGGAACACTGAA. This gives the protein CAWTGVGNTE. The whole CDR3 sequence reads CAWTGVGNTEAFF.

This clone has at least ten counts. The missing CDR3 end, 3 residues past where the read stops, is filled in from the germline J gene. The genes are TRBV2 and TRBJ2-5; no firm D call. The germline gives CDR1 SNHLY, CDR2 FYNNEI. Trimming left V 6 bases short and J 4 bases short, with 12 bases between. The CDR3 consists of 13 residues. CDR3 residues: CASSHNNPETQYF. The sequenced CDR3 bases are TGTGCCAGCAGCCACAATAACCCAGAGACC.

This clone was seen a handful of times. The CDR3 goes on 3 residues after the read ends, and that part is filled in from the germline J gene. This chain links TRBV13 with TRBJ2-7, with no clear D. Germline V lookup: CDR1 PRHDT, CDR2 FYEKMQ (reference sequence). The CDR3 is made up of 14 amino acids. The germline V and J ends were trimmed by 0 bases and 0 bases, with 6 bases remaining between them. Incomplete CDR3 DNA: TGTGCCAGCAGCTTAGGCCTCAGCTCCTACGAG. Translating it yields CASSLGLSSYE. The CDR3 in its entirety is CASSLGLSSYEQYF.

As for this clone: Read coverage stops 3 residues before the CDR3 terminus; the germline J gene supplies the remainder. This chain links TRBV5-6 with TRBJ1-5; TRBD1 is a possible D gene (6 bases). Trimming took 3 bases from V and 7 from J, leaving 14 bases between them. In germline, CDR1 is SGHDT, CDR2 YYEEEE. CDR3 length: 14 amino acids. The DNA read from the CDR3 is TGTGCCAGCAGCTCCGGACAGCGAGGACAGCCC. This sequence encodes CASSSGQRGQP. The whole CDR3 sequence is CASSSGQRGQPQHF.

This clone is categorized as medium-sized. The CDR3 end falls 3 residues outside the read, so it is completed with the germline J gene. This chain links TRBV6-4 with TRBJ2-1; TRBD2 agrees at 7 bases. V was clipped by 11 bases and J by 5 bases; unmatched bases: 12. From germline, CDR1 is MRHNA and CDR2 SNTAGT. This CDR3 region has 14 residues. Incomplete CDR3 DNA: TGTGCCGTACCGTGGGAGCGGGAAAACAATGAG. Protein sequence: CAVPWERENNE. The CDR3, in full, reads CAVPWERENNEQFF.

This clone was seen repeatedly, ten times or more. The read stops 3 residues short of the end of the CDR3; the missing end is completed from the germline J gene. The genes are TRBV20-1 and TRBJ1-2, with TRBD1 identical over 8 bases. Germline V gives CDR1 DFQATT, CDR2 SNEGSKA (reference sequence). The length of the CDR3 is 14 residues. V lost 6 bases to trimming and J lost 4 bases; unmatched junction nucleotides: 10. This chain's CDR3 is CSAPPLTGVYGYTF. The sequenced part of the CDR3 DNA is TGCAGTGCCCCGCCCCTGACAGGGGTCTATGGC.

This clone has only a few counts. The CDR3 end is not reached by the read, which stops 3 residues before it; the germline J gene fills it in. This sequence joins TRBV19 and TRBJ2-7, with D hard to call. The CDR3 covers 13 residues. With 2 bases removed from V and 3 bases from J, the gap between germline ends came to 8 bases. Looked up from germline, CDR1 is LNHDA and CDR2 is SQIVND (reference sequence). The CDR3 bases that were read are TGTGCCAGTAGTATAATAGGCGGCTACGAG. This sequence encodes CASSIIGGYE. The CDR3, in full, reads CASSIIGGYEQYF.

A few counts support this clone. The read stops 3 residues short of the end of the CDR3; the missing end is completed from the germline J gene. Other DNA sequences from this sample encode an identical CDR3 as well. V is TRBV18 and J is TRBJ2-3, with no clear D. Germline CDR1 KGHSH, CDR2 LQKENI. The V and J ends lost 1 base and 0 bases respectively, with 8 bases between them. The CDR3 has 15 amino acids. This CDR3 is CASSPQGTSTDTQYF. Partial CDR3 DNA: TGTGCCAGCTCACCACAGGGTACTAGCACAGATACG.

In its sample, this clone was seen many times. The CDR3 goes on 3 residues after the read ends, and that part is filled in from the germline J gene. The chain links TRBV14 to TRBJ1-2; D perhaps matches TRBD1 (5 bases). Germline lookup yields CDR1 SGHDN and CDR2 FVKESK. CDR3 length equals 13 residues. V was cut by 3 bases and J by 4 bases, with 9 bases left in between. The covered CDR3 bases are TGTGCCAGCAGCCATCCCGACAGCTATGGC. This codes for CASSHPDSYG. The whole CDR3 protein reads CASSHPDSYGYTF.

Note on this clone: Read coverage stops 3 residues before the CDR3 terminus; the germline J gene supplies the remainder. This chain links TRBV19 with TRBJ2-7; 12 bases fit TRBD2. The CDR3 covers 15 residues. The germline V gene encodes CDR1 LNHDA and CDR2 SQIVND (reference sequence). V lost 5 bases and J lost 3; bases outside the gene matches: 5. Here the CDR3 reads CASSLRLAGDYEQYF. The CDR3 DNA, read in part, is TGTGCCAGTAGTCTCAGACTAGCGGGAGACTACGAG. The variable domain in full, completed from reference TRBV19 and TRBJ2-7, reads DGGITQSPKYLFRKEGQNVTLSCEQNLNHDAMYWYRQDPGQGLRLIYYSQIVNDFQKGDIAEGYSVSREKKESFPLTVTSAQKNPTAFYLCASSLRLAGDYEQYFGPGTRLTVT.

The CDR3 protein is CASSFLSAGGEQFF. The CDR3 bases that were read are TGTGCCAGCAGCTTCTTGTCAGCGGGGGGTGAG. V is TRBV5-6 and J is TRBJ2-1, with 9 bases matching TRBD2. Read sequence stops 3 residues before the CDR3 end, and the germline J gene provides the missing end. Per germline, CDR1 SGHDT and CDR2 YYEEEE. The CDR3 extends over 14 amino acids. With 2 bases clipped from V and 9 bases from J, the junction kept 6 bases outside the gene matches.

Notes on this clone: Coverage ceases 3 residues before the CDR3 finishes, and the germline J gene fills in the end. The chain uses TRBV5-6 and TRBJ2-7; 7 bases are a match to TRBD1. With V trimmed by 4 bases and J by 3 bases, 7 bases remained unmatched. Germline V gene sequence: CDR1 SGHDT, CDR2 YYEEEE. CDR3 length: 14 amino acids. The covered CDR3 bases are TGTGCCAGCAGCCTGACAGGGCGCAGCTACGAG. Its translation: CASSLTGRSYE. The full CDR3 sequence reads CASSLTGRSYEQYF.

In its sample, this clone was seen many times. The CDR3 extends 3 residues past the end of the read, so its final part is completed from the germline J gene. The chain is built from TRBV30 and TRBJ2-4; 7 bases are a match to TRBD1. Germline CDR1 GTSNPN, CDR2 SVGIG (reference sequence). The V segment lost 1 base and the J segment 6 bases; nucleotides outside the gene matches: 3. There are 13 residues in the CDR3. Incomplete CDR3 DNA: TGTGCCTGGAGTGGGGGACAGATAAACATT. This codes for CAWSGGQINI. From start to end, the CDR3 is CAWSGGQINIQYF.

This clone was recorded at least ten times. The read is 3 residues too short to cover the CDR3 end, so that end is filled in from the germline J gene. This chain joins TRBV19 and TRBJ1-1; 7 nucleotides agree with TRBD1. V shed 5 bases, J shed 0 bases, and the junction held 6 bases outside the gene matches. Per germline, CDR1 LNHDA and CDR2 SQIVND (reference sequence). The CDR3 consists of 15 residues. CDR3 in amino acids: CASSFRTGMNTEAFF. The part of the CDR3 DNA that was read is TGTGCCAGTAGTTTCCGGACAGGAATGAACACTGAA.

The CDR3 region is CASSYRAGNNEQFF. CDR3 bases read: TGTGCCAGCAGTTACCGAGCGGGAAACAATGAG. This sequence joins TRBV6-2 or TRBV6-3 and TRBJ2-1; TRBD2 matches 7 bases. The read terminates 3 residues ahead of where the CDR3 ends, so the germline J gene completes it. CDR1 MNHEY and CDR2 SVGEGT come from the germline V gene. There are 14 residues in the CDR3. With 2 bases clipped from V and 5 bases from J, the junction kept 3 bases outside the gene matches.

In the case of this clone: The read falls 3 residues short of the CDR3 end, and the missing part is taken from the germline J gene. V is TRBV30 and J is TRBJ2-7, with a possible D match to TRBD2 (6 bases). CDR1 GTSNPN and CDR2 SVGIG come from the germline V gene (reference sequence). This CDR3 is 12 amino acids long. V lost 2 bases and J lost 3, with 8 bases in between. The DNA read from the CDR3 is TGTGCCTGGAGTTCGGGGGACTACGAG. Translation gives CAWSSGDYE. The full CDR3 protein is CAWSSGDYEQYF.